This T cell receptor (beta chain) was identified in a study of shared T cell receptors in the human thymus. CDR3 length equals 13 residues. Germline V CDR1 and CDR2: LGHNA, YNFKEQ. V lost 8 bases to trimming and J lost 1 base, with 6 bases between them. Using immunoSEQ multiplex PCR, the repertoire was profiled, and TCRdb retains in-frame clones only, with some absent. The data contain under 850,000 clones, approximately 88% of them singletons. These records were also assigned to another study, of human thymus T cells.

The gene calls are TRBV4-2 and TRBJ2-6; D is perhaps TRBD1 (5 bases). This receptor was identified in a boy in the first two years of life with a congenital heart defect. The sequencing input was thymocytes. CDR3 nucleotides: TGTGCCAGCGCAGGGTCTGGGGCCAACGTCCTGACTTTC. Protein sequence: CASAGSGANVLTF.